Listed here are 25 T cell receptor beta chains from one sample, sequenced in a study of vaccination and CD4 T cells after COVID-19. Their antigen targets remain unknown. Treatment in this sample: roughly 11-day PBMC culture with coronavirus spike peptide pools or control peptides (ViraFEST assay). At the Johns Hopkins FTIC core, DNA taken from cultured CD4+ T cells was sequenced by way of the Oncomine TCR Beta short-read assay. From the PCR reads, TCRdb called clonotypes with MiXCR, one entry per CDR3 protein. The sample has over 15,000 distinct CDR3 sequences; roughly 43% are singletons. This specimen consisted of CD4+ T cells from blood, cultured in vitro, obtained before SARS-CoV-2 vaccination. The receptors were sampled from a human donor who had recovered from COVID-19.

The chain uses TRBV6-1 and TRBJ2-7; perhaps TRBD2 as D (8 bases). CDR3 length equals 14 residues. Germline values: CDR1 MNHNS, CDR2 SASEGT. Trimming took off 8 bases at V and 3 bases at J, with 17 bases between the two ends. The CDR3: CASRGGGQYYEQYF. DNA of the CDR3: TGTGCCAGCCGGGGGGGGGGACAGTACTACGAGCAGTACTTC.

The CDR3 nucleotides are TGTGCCAGCAGCTTAATCGGAGGGCACAGGGGTGGAGAGACCCAGTACTTC. Translating it yields CASSLIGGHRGGETQYF. This chain links TRBV7-3 with TRBJ2-5; weak D call: TRBD1 (7 bases). V was cut by 1 base and J by 4 bases, with 19 bases left in between. Germline V gene sequence: CDR1 SGHTA, CDR2 FQGTGA. This CDR3 has 17 residues.

The chain combines TRBV19 with TRBJ1-6; 8 bases are a match to TRBD1. CDR3 length: 17 residues. Unmatched junction bases numbered 7, after V lost 5 bases and J lost 1 base. Per germline, CDR1 LNHDA and CDR2 SQIVND (reference sequence). The CDR3 DNA is TGTGCCAGTAGTGGGACAGGTGGAACATCCTATAATTCACCCCTCCACTTT. Amino acid sequence: CASSGTGGTSYNSPLHF.

This chain joins TRBV12-3 or TRBV12-4 and TRBJ2-3; possible D gene TRBD2, 5 bases. The CDR3 is 17 residues long. Deletions cut 1 base from V and 0 bases from J, with 14 bases between. CDR3 in DNA: TGTGCCAGCAGTTTAGGCGGGTACGGCCGTAGCACAGATACGCAGTATTTT. This encodes CASSLGGYGRSTDTQYF.

This clonotype was counted a few times. In nucleotides, the CDR3 is TGTGCCAGCAGTGGCCCCTACGATACGCAGTATTTT. Translated, it gives CASSGPYDTQYF. The chain couples TRBV6-2 or TRBV6-3 to TRBJ2-3; D gene uncertain. CDR1 MNHEY and CDR2 SVGEGT come from the germline V gene. Between the trimmed V and J ends, which lost 5 bases and 6 bases, there was a span of 9 bases. The CDR3 loop spans 12 amino acids.

This clonotype was detected a few times. The gene calls are TRBV29-1 and TRBJ2-2, with D possibly TRBD2 on 6 matching bases. V lost 2 bases to trimming and J lost 4 bases, with 11 bases between them. Germline V gives CDR1 SQVTM, CDR2 ANQGSEA. The CDR3 is made up of 14 amino acids. DNA for the CDR3: TGCAGCGTTGAACGGGGAGGCGGCACCGGGGAGCTGTTTTTT. Its protein product is CSVERGGGTGELFF.

This clonotype occurred a few times. The J gene is TRBJ2-3, the V gene TRBV20-1; 11 bases are a match to TRBD2. Germline CDR1 and CDR2: DFQATT and SNEGSKA (reference sequence). V was clipped by 6 bases and J by 8 bases; unmatched bases: 13. The CDR3 has 15 amino acids. CDR3 nucleotide sequence: TGCAGTGCAGCCTTAAATAGCGGGGGGGCAGGTACGCAGTATTTT. Translation: CSAALNSGGAGTQYF.

The chain uses TRBV27 and TRBJ2-5; D remains ambiguous. Germline V gives CDR1 MNHEY, CDR2 SMNVEV (reference sequence). The CDR3 covers 13 residues. The germline V and J ends were trimmed by 6 bases and 5 bases, with 13 bases remaining between them. CDR3 in amino acids: CASSTRRSETQYF. The CDR3 DNA sequence: TGTGCCAGCAGCACCCGTCGGTCGGAGACCCAGTACTTC.

The V and J genes are TRBV19 and TRBJ2-2; 11 bases align to TRBD2. Germline values: CDR1 LNHDA, CDR2 SQIVND (reference sequence). The V and J ends lost 5 bases and 0 bases, in that order; junction bases with no gene match: 8. CDR3 length equals 18 residues. CDR3 sequence: CASSRLAGGNANTGELFF. In DNA, the CDR3 is TGTGCCAGTAGTCGGCTAGCGGGGGGAAACGCGAACACCGGGGAGCTGTTTTTT.

V usage is TRBV7-9 and J usage is TRBJ2-4, with no clear D. This CDR3 has 16 residues. From germline, CDR1 is SEHNR and CDR2 FQNEAQ (reference sequence). The V end was cut by 4 bases, the J end by 1 base, with 14 bases between. The CDR3 loop is CASSSDWSDAKNIQYF. The CDR3 DNA follows: TGTGCCAGCAGCTCCGATTGGAGTGATGCCAAAAACATTCAGTACTTC.

The chain carries TRBV6-1 and TRBJ1-2; D is undetermined. V lost 6 bases and J lost 4, with 18 bases in between. Germline CDR1 and CDR2: MNHNS and SASEGT. The CDR3 extends over 15 amino acids. The CDR3 nucleotides read TGTGCCAGCAGCCGGACCGTGGATATACCCTATGGCTACACCTTC. It encodes CASSRTVDIPYGYTF.

The CDR3 spells CSAREGQGPLAKNIQYF. For the CDR3, the DNA is TGCAGTGCTAGAGAAGGACAGGGACCTCTAGCCAAAAACATTCAGTACTTC. The chain combines TRBV20-1 with TRBJ2-4, with TRBD1 identical over 8 bases. Germline CDR1 and CDR2: DFQATT and SNEGSKA (reference sequence). This CDR3 has 17 amino acids. The V and J ends lost 0 bases and 0 bases, in that order; junction bases with no gene match: 7.

This sequence joins TRBV20-1 and TRBJ2-5, with TRBD2 matching over 11 bases. The CDR3 has 15 amino acids. Germline V gives CDR1 DFQATT, CDR2 SNEGSKA (reference sequence). The V segment lost 5 bases and the J segment 4 bases; nucleotides outside the gene matches: 9. The CDR3 DNA is TGCAGTGCTTTTAGCGGGGGGGCTCGTGGAGAGACCCAGTACTTC. It is translated as CSAFSGGARGETQYF.

The chain employs TRBV7-8 and TRBJ2-7; no clear D gene. The CDR3 sequence is 14 residues long. CDR1 is SGHVS, CDR2 FQNEAQ, per germline. Trimming took 2 bases from V and 6 from J, leaving 14 bases between them. CDR3 region: CASSLLVGSGEQYF. In DNA, the CDR3 is TGTGCCAGCAGCTTATTAGTAGGCTCAGGCGAGCAGTACTTC.

This clonotype was seen once. The CDR3 loop is CASSAAGNIYF. CDR3 nucleotides: TGTGCCAGCTCGGCGGCGGGGAACATATATTTT. The rearrangement links TRBV21-1 to TRBJ1-3. TRBV21-1 is deemed a pseudogene. The CDR3 extends over 11 amino acids.

This chain uses TRBV25-1 with TRBJ1-2; D unresolved. Germline V lookup: CDR1 MGHDK, CDR2 SYGVNS. Between the trimmed V and J ends, which lost 6 bases and 7 bases, there was a span of 15 bases. The CDR3 has 13 amino acids. CDR3 loop: CASRDRGGFGYTF. CDR3 DNA sequence: TGTGCCAGCAGGGACCGGGGAGGATTTGGCTACACCTTC.

The chain employs TRBV29-1 and TRBJ2-3, with D perhaps TRBD1 (6 bases). The CDR3 loop spans 15 amino acids. Germline-derived CDR1 and CDR2 are SQVTM and ANQGSEA. V was cut by 7 bases and J by 2 bases, with 19 bases left in between. CDR3 protein: CSGTPLGGPTDTQYF. In DNA, the CDR3 is TGCAGCGGGACACCCTTAGGGGGACCCACAGATACGCAGTATTTT.

This clonotype has a handful of counts. V is TRBV6-1 and J is TRBJ1-5; 7 bases match TRBD1. Germline V gives CDR1 MNHNS, CDR2 SASEGT. V lost 4 bases and J lost 5; bases outside the gene matches: 5. This CDR3 spans 14 amino acids. This CDR3 reads CASSGRQGDQPQHF. DNA for the CDR3: TGTGCCAGCAGTGGCCGACAGGGAGATCAGCCCCAGCATTTT.

This clonotype appeared a few times. The V gene is TRBV19, the J gene TRBJ1-1; no clear D. CDR1 and CDR2 (germline): LNHDA, SQIVND (reference sequence). V was shortened by 7 bases and J by 5 bases, with 8 bases between the two germline ends. The CDR3 length is 11 residues. CDR3 coding DNA: TGTGCCAGTATGGTCGGGACTGAAGCTTTCTTT. Its translation is CASMVGTEAFF.

V usage is TRBV6-1 and J usage is TRBJ2-7, with TRBD1 identical over 10 bases. The J segment lost 3 bases and the V segment lost 6 bases, leaving 8 bases of the junction unmatched. This CDR3 is 15 amino acids long. Germline V lookup: CDR1 MNHNS, CDR2 SASEGT. CDR3 sequence (DNA): TGTGCCAGCAGGCAGACCGGGACAGGGGTCTACGAGCAGTACTTC. This gives the protein CASRQTGTGVYEQYF.

CDR3 amino acids: CASSIRGRGAEAFF. The CDR3 DNA sequence: TGTGCCAGTAGTATAAGGGGGAGGGGCGCGGAAGCTTTCTTT. V gene TRBV19 combines with J gene TRBJ1-1, with a possible D match to TRBD1 (6 bases). Trimming shortened V by 2 bases and J by 8 bases, and 15 bases separated the two germline ends. Germline V gives CDR1 LNHDA, CDR2 SQIVND (reference sequence). CDR3 length equals 14 residues.

V is TRBV2 and J is TRBJ1-1, with D uncertain. The V gene's germline CDR1 is SNHLY and CDR2 FYNNEI. Trimming pared 8 bases from V and 3 bases from J, leaving 13 bases between. The CDR3 is made up of 13 amino acids. The CDR3 DNA is TGTGCCAGCCGGTCAGAGTCTTACACTGAAGCTTTCTTT. Translation: CASRSESYTEAFF. The full variable domain, completed using reference TRBV2 and TRBJ1-1, is EPEVTQTPSHQVTQMGQEVILRCVPISNHLYFYWYRQILGQKVEFLVSFYNNEISEKSEIFDDQFSVERPDGSNFTLKIRSTKLEDSAMYFCASRSESYTEAFFGQGTRLTVV.

This clonotype occurred once. This sequence joins TRBV4-1 and TRBJ1-3; 7 bases map to TRBD1. Trimming removed 0 bases from V and 8 bases from J; junction bases left unmatched: 16. This CDR3 is 18 amino acids long. Germline assignment: CDR1 MGHRA and CDR2 YSYEKL. CDR3 sequence reads: CASSQEGTGAGGPDTIYF. The CDR3 DNA reads TGCGCCAGCAGCCAAGAGGGGACTGGGGCAGGGGGACCAGACACCATATATTTT.

The gene calls are TRBV5-4 and TRBJ2-3; D is unresolved. The CDR3 is 15 amino acids. Between the trimmed V and J ends, which lost 0 bases and 3 bases, there was a span of 11 bases. Germline-derived CDR1 and CDR2 are SGHNT and YYREEE (reference sequence). The CDR3: CASSLGPTPTDTQYF. In nucleotides, the CDR3 is TGTGCCAGCAGCTTGGGACCCACCCCGACAGATACGCAGTATTTT.

This clonotype was seen only a few times. The J gene is TRBJ1-1, the V gene TRBV19; no clear D gene. The CDR3 loop spans 15 amino acids. Trimming took off 1 base at V and 0 bases at J, with 9 bases between the two ends. Germline CDR1 LNHDA, CDR2 SQIVND (reference sequence). CDR3 in DNA: TGTGCCAGTAGTATAGTCTCGGGTGTGAACACTGAAGCTTTCTTT. Residues: CASSIVSGVNTEAFF.